Sequencing of this T cell receptor (beta chain) was carried out in a study of T cells in Graves' hyperthyroidism and ophthalmopathy. Study outcomes and limitations: Separation of ophthalmopathy from stable hyperthyroidism was achieved by a 13 V-J model.

Researchers took RNA transcripts and amplified the TCR beta CDR3 regions from them. First-round RT-PCR targeting the TCR CDR3 was performed with the HTBI primer set. TCRdb re-derived calls from the multiplex PCR reads in MiXCR, one entry per CDR3 protein. This sample has 250,000 to 350,000 distinct CDR3 sequences, with over 15% found just once. Hyperthyroidism patients were newly diagnosed, had disease duration under 2 months, and were aged 18 to 65 years. Clinical symptoms, serum thyroxine, TRAb, thyroid ultrasound and orbital computed tomography informed diagnoses. On this clonotype itself: Its antigen is undetermined.

Input material: blood. The sequence was obtained from a man under 40 with Graves' hyperthyroidism.

The CDR3 is CASSALGRLNNEQFF. CDR3 bases: TGTGCCAGCAGCGCCCTAGGGCGTTTAAACAATGAGCAGTTCTTC. The V call is TRBV7-9, the J call TRBJ2-1, with no clear D. The germline V gene encodes CDR1 SEHNR and CDR2 FQNEAQ (reference sequence). CDR3 length: 15 amino acids. Trimming removed 5 bases from V and 5 bases from J, with 16 bases in between. The whole variable domain, filled in from reference TRBV7-9 and TRBJ2-1, reads DTGVSQNPRHKITKRGQNVTFRCDPISEHNRLYWYRQTLGQGPEFLTYFQNEAQLEKSRLLSDRFSAERPKGSFSTLEIQRTEQGDSAMYLCASSALGRLNNEQFFGPGTRLTVL.